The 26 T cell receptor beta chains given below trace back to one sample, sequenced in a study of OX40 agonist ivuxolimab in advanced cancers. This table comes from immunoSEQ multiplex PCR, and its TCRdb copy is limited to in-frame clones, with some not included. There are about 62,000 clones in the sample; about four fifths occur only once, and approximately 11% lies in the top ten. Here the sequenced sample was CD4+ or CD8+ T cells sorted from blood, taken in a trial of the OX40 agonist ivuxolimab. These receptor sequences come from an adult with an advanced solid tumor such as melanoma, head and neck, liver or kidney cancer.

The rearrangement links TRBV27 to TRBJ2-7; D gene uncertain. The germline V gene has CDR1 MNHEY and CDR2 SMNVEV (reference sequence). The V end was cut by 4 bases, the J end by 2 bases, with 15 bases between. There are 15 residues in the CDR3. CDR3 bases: TGTGCCAGCAGTTCTTCTAACACTGAAACCTACGAGCAGTACTTC. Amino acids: CASSSSNTETYEQYF.

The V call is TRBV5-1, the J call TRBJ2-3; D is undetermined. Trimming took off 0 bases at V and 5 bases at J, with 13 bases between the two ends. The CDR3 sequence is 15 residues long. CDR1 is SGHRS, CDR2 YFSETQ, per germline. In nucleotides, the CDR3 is TGCGCCAGCAGCTTGGAAAATCTCAGTGGAGATACGCAGTATTTT. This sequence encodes CASSLENLSGDTQYF.

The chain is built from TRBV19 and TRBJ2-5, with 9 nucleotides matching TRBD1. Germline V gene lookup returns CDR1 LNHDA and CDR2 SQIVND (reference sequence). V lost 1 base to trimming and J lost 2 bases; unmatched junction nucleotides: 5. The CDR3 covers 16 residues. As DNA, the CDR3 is TGTGCCAGTAGTATAGCCACGACAGGGGGACAAGAGACCCAGTACTTC. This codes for CASSIATTGGQETQYF.

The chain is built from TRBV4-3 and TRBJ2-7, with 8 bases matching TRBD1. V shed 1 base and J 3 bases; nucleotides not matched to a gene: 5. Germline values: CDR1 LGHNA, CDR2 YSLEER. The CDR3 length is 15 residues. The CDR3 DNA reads TGCGCCAGCAGCCAAGGGACAGGGACGAGCTACGAGCAGTACTTC. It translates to CASSQGTGTSYEQYF.

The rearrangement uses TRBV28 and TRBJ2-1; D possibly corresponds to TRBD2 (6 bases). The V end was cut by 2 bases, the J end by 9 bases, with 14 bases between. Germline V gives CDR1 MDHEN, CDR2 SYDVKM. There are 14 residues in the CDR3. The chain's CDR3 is CASSLGGRGGEQFF. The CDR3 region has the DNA TGTGCCAGCAGTTTAGGGGGGAGAGGCGGTGAGCAGTTCTTC.

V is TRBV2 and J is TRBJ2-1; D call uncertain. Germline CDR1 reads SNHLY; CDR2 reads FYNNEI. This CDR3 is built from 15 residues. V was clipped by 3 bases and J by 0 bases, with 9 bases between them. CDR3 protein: CASSDGQSSYNEQFF. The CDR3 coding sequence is TGTGCCAGCAGTGATGGGCAGAGCTCCTACAATGAGCAGTTCTTC.

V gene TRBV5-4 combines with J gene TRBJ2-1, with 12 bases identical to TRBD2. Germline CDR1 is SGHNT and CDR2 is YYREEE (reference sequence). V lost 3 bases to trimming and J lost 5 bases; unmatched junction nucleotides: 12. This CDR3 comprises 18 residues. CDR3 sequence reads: CASSSPYSSGRGDNEQFF. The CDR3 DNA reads TGTGCCAGCAGCTCACCCTACTCTAGCGGGAGGGGGGACAATGAGCAGTTCTTC.

The CDR3, as DNA: TGCGCCAGCAGCCCACTCGGGGCGGGAGGCACTGAGCAGTTCTTC. Translation gives CASSPLGAGGTEQFF. The rearrangement uses TRBV4-1 and TRBJ2-1; 8 nucleotides agree with TRBD2. CDR1 is MGHRA, CDR2 YSYEKL, per germline. J gave up 9 bases and V 4 bases, and 11 bases lay outside the gene matches. The CDR3 runs 15 residues.

Here the CDR3 reads CASSFSGHLYEQYF. CDR3 nucleotide sequence: TGTGCCAGCAGTTTTTCGGGACACCTCTACGAGCAGTACTTC. The V call is TRBV27, the J call TRBJ2-7; D might be TRBD1 (6 bases). V lost 3 bases and J lost 3, with 12 bases in between. Germline V gives CDR1 MNHEY, CDR2 SMNVEV (reference sequence). This CDR3 comprises 14 residues.

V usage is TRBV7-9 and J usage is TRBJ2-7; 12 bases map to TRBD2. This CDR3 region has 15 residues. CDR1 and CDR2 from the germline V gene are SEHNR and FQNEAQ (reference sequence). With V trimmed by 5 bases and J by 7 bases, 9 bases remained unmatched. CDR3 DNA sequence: TGTGCCAGCAGCGTTGGACTAGCGGGAACCCAGGAGCAGTACTTC. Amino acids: CASSVGLAGTQEQYF.

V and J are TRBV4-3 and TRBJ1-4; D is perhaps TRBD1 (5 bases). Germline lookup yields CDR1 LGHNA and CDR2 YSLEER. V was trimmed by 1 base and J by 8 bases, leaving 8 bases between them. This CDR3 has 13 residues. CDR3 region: CASSQGDREKLFF. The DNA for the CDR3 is TGCGCCAGCAGCCAAGGGGACCGGGAAAAACTGTTTTTT.

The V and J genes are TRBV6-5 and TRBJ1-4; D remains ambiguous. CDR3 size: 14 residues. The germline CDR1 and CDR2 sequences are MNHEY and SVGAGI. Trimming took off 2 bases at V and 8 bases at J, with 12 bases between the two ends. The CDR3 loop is CASSYGYTAEKLFF. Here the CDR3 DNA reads TGTGCCAGCAGTTACGGGTACACAGCCGAAAAACTGTTTTTT.

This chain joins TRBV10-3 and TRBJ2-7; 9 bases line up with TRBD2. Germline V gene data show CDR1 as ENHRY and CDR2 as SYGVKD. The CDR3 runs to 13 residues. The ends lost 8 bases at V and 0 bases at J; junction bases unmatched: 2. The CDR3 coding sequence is TGTGCCATCCGGACTAGCGACTCCTACGAGCAGTACTTC. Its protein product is CAIRTSDSYEQYF.

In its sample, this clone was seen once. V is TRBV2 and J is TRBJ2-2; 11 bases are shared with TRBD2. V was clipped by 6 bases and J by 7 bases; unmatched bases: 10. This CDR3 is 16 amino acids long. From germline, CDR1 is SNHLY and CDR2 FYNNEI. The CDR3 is CASSLNLAGGVGELFF. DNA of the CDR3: TGTGCCAGCAGCCTTAACCTAGCGGGGGGTGTCGGGGAGCTGTTTTTT.

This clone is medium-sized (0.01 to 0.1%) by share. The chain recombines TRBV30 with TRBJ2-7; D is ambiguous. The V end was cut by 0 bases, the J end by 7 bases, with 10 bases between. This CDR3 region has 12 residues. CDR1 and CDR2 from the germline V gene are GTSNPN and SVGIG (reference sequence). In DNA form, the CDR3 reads TGTGCCTGGAGTGTAGGACGTTGGGAGCAGTACTTC. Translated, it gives CAWSVGRWEQYF.

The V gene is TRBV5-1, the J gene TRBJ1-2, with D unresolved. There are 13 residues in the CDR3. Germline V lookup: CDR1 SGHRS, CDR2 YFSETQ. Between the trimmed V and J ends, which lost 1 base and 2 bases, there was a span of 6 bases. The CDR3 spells CASSLSRNYGYTF. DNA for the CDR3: TGCGCCAGCAGCTTGTCCAGAAACTATGGCTACACCTTC. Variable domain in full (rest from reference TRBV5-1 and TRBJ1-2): KAGVTQTPRYLIKTRGQQVTLSCSPISGHRSVSWYQQTPGQGLQFLFEYFSETQRNKGNFPGRFSGRQFSNSRSEMNVSTLELGDSALYLCASSLSRNYGYTFGSGTRLTVV.

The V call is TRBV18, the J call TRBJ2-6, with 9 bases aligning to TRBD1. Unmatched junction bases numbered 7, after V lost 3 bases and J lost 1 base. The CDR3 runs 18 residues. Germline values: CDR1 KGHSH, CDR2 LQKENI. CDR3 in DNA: TGTGCCAGCTCACCTCCGGGACAGGGTTTATCTGGGGCCAACGTCCTGACTTTC. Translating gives CASSPPGQGLSGANVLTF. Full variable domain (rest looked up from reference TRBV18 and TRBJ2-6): NAGVMQNPRHLVRRRGQEARLRCSPMKGHSHVYWYRQLPEEGLKFMVYLQKENIIDESGMPKERFSAEFPKEGPSILRIQQVVRGDSAAYFCASSPPGQGLSGANVLTFGAGSRLTVL.

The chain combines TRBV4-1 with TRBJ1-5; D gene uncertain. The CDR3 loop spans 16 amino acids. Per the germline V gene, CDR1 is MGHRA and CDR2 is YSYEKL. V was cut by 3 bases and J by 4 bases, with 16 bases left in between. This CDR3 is CASSHPPTDLNQPQHF. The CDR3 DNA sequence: TGCGCCAGCAGCCACCCCCCGACGGACCTTAATCAGCCCCAGCATTTT.

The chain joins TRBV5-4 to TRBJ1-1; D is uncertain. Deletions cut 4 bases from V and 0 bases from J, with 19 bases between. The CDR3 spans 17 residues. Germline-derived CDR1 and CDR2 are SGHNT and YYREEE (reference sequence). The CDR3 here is CASSPYTGRHMNTEAFF. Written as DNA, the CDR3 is TGTGCCAGCAGCCCATATACGGGCCGTCACATGAACACTGAAGCTTTCTTT.

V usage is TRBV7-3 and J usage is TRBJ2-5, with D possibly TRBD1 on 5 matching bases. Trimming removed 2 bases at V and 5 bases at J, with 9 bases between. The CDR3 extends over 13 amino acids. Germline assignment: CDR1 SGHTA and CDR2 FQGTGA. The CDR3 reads CASSLQGLETQYF. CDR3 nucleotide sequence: TGTGCCAGCAGCTTACAGGGTCTGGAGACCCAGTACTTC.

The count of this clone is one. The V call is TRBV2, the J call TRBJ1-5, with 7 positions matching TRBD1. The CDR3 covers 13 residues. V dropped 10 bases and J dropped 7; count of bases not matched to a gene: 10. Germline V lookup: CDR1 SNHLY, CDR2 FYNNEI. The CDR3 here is CAMIRDRGQPQHF. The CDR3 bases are TGTGCCATGATCCGGGACAGAGGGCAGCCCCAGCATTTT.

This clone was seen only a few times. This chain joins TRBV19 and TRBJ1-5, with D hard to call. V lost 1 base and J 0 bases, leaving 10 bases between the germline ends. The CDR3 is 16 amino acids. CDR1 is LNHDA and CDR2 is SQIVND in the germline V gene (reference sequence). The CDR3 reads CASSIVAEYSNQPQHF. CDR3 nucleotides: TGTGCCAGTAGTATAGTAGCAGAGTATAGCAATCAGCCCCAGCATTTT.

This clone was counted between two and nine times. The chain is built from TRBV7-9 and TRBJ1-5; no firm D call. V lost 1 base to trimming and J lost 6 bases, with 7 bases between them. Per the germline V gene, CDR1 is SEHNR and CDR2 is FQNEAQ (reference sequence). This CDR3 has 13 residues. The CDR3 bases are TGTGCCAGCAGCTTAGAAGGACCTCAGCCCCAGCATTTT. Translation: CASSLEGPQPQHF.

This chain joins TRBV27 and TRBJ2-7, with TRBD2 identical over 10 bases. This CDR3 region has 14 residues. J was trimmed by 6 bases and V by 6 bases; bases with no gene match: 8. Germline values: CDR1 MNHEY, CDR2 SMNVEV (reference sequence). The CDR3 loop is CASRPSGSPSEQYF. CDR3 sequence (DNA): TGTGCCAGCAGACCTAGCGGGAGCCCCAGCGAGCAGTACTTC.

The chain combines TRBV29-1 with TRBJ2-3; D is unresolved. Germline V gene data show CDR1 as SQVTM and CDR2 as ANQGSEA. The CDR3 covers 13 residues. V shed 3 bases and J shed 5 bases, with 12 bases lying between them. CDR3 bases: TGCAGCGTTGATAAGGGTTTGAAAGATACGCAGTATTTT. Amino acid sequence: CSVDKGLKDTQYF.

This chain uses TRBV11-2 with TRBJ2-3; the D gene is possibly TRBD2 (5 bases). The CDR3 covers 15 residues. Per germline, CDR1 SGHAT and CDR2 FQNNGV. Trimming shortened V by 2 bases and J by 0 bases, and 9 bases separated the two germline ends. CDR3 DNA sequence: TGTGCCAGCAGCTTATTAAGAGGGAGCACAGATACGCAGTATTTT. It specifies CASSLLRGSTDTQYF. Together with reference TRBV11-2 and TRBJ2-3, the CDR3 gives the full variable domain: EAGVAQSPRYKIIEKRQSVAFWCNPISGHATLYWYQQILGQGPKLLIQFQNNGVVDDSQLPKDRFSAERLKGVDSTLKIQPAKLEDSAVYLCASSLLRGSTDTQYFGPGTRLTVL.